This TCR beta chain originates from a study of blood T cell repertoires in COVID-19. At the level of the study: Samples representing acute and convalescent COVID-19 were sourced from the United States, Italy and Spain. Sources were T cells, B-cell-depleted T cells, or PBMCs; the material itself was cDNA or gDNA.

Enrolled during active infection, Seattle patients were then followed longitudinally. Original methodology: How many nucleated cells were present was estimated from reference gene primer amplification. Profiling relied on immunoSEQ multiplex PCR, and the TCRdb table lists in-frame clones only, not all of them. Clonal size and the V and J genes are those of that table, whereas D and trimming came from the DNA. The data show roughly 250,000 clones, with around 85% seen just once and 10% to 15% held by the top ten. Per the germline V gene, CDR1 is LGHDT and CDR2 is YNNKEL (reference sequence). After removal of 1 base from V and 6 bases from J, the junction contained 4 bases not matched to a gene. The CDR3 runs 14 residues.

Material: peripheral blood. The source is a woman aged 25-40 years with COVID-19, enrolled during active disease. The V call is TRBV3-1 (or the pseudogene TRBV3-2), the J call TRBJ2-3; 7 bases align to TRBD2. CDR3 coding DNA: TGTGCCAGCAGCCAAGTGGGCGGGGGTGATACGCAGTATTTT. Residues: CASSQVGGGDTQYF.